These 14 T cell receptor beta chains came from one sample sequenced in a study of blood T cell repertoires in COVID-19. Assay used: immunoSEQ multiplex PCR; TCRdb lists only in-frame clones, some missing. The table lists 150,000 to 190,000 clones, approximately 85% of them singletons. Input material: peripheral blood. These receptors came from a woman aged 60 to 75 with COVID-19, enrolled during active disease.

The gene calls are TRBV4-2 and TRBJ2-3; the match to TRBD2 covers 7 bases. CDR3 length equals 14 residues. The trim removed 1 base at V and 3 bases at J, leaving 1 base unmatched. Germline loops: CDR1 LGHNA, CDR2 YNFKEQ. The CDR3, as DNA: TGTGCCAGCAGCCAAGGAGCGGGAACAGATACGCAGTATTTT. Its protein product is CASSQGAGTDTQYF.

This sequence joins TRBV27 and TRBJ1-6; 10 bases are shared with TRBD1. CDR3 size: 12 residues. The germline CDR1 and CDR2 sequences are MNHEY and SMNVEV (reference sequence). V gave up 11 bases and J gave up 8 bases; unmatched junction bases: 3. For the CDR3, the DNA is TGTGCCTCGGGACAGGGGTATTCACCCCTCCACTTT. This codes for CASGQGYSPLHF.

J is TRBJ2-2 and V is TRBV14; maybe TRBD2 (6 bases). The germline V gene encodes CDR1 SGHDN and CDR2 FVKESK. V was trimmed by 4 bases and J by 6 bases, leaving 15 bases between them. This CDR3 has 15 amino acids. For the CDR3, the DNA is TGTGCCAGCAGCCGAAACTCCGGGGGAGCCGGGGAGCTGTTTTTT. This translates into CASSRNSGGAGELFF. The full variable domain, its missing parts supplied by reference TRBV14 and TRBJ2-2, is EAGVTQFPSHSVIEKGQTVTLRCDPISGHDNLYWYRRVMGKEIKFLLHFVKESKQDESGMPNNRFLAERTGGTYSTLKVQPAELEDSGVYFCASSRNSGGAGELFFGEGSRLTVL.

The V and J genes are TRBV11-3 and TRBJ2-3, with 10 bases fitting TRBD1. Germline V gene data show CDR1 as SGHNT and CDR2 as YENEEA. The CDR3 runs to 16 residues. The trim removed 2 bases at V and 5 bases at J, leaving 7 bases unmatched. The CDR3 is CASSLSAGTGEDTQYF. The CDR3 bases are TGTGCCAGCAGCTTATCAGCCGGGACAGGGGAAGATACGCAGTATTTT.

The chain recombines TRBV6-5 with TRBJ2-7; 10 bases fit TRBD1. Germline V lookup: CDR1 MNHEY, CDR2 SVGAGI. The ends lost 8 bases at V and 4 bases at J; junction bases unmatched: 5. The CDR3 spans 13 residues. CDR3 in amino acids: CASGTGDFYEQYV. CDR3 sequence (DNA): TGTGCCAGCGGGACAGGGGATTTTTACGAGCAGTACGTC.

This sequence joins TRBV7-7 and TRBJ2-1, with TRBD1 matching 9 bases. CDR1 SSHAT and CDR2 FNYEAQ come from the germline V gene (reference sequence). The length of the CDR3 is 15 residues. Trimming took 4 bases from V and 3 from J; bases not matched to a gene: 4. The CDR3 protein is CASSSGQGIYNEQFF. As DNA, the CDR3 is TGTGCCAGCAGCTCGGGACAGGGTATCTACAATGAGCAGTTCTTC. Using reference TRBV7-7 and TRBJ2-1 for the parts outside the CDR3, the full variable domain is GAGVSQSPRYKVTKRGQDVTLRCDPISSHATLYWYQQALGQGPEFLTYFNYEAQPDKSGLPSDRFSAERPEGSISTLTIQRTEQRDSAMYRCASSSGQGIYNEQFFGPGTRLTVL.

The chain combines TRBV10-3 with TRBJ1-1, with no clear D. V was trimmed by 7 bases and J by 1 base, leaving 13 bases between them. CDR1 is ENHRY and CDR2 is SYGVKD in the germline V gene. The CDR3 runs to 14 residues. In nucleotides, the CDR3 is TGTGCCATCAAGAGTGACACTTGGAACACTGAAGCTTTCTTT. Its protein product is CAIKSDTWNTEAFF.

The V call is TRBV4-1, the J call TRBJ1-5; D not certain. The germline CDR1 and CDR2 sequences are MGHRA and YSYEKL. The CDR3 consists of 16 residues. V was pared by 1 base and J by 0 bases, with 10 bases between. In DNA, the CDR3 is TGCGCCAGCAGCCAAGTCGCAGGATATAGCAATCAGCCCCAGCATTTT. It yields the protein CASSQVAGYSNQPQHF.

V gene TRBV25-1 combines with J gene TRBJ1-2, with TRBD1 matching 7 bases. Germline-derived CDR1 and CDR2 are MGHDK and SYGVNS. With V trimmed by 5 bases and J by 7 bases, 10 bases remained unmatched. CDR3 length: 14 amino acids. The CDR3 DNA reads TGTGCCAGCAGTTTCCACAGGGGAAGCGTTGGCTACACCTTC. The encoded protein is CASSFHRGSVGYTF.

The chain links TRBV14 to TRBJ1-5; no clear D. V lost 3 bases and J 3 bases, leaving 6 bases between the germline ends. The V gene's germline CDR1 is SGHDN and CDR2 FVKESK. The CDR3 is made up of 13 amino acids. CDR3 amino acids: CASSQRNNQPQHF. The CDR3 coding sequence is TGTGCCAGCAGCCAGAGGAACAATCAGCCCCAGCATTTT.

This sequence joins TRBV5-4 and TRBJ1-2; D is ambiguous. The CDR3 has 15 residues. Deletions cut 4 bases from V and 2 bases from J, with 15 bases between. CDR1 and CDR2 (germline): SGHNT, YYREEE (reference sequence). CDR3 DNA sequence: TGTGCCAGCAGCGTTGCCGGGTCTTTCAACTATGGCTACACCTTC. Its protein is CASSVAGSFNYGYTF.

This rearrangement joins TRBV7-8 to TRBJ2-1, with a weak D call TRBD2 (5 bases). The CDR3 runs to 15 residues. Germline V gene lookup returns CDR1 SGHVS and CDR2 FQNEAQ. V lost 1 base, J lost 7 bases, and 14 bases lay in between. CDR3 bases: TGTGCCAGCAGCTTAGGCGGGCCCCGAGGGAATGAGCAGTTCTTC. It codes for CASSLGGPRGNEQFF. Full variable domain (outside the CDR3, taken from reference TRBV7-8 and TRBJ2-1): GAGVSQSPRYKVAKRGQDVALRCDPISGHVSLFWYQQALGQGPEFLTYFQNEAQLDKSGLPSDRFFAERPEGSVSTLKIQRTQQEDSAVYLCASSLGGPRGNEQFFGPGTRLTVL.

The chain couples TRBV19 to TRBJ1-5; D possibly corresponds to TRBD1 (6 bases). The CDR3 is 15 residues long. The germline V and J ends were trimmed by 6 bases and 0 bases, with 12 bases remaining between them. Germline values: CDR1 LNHDA, CDR2 SQIVND (reference sequence). CDR3 sequence reads: CASRGTLYSNQPQHF. CDR3 nucleotide sequence: TGTGCCAGTAGGGGGACACTTTATAGCAATCAGCCCCAGCATTTT. Looking up the rest from reference TRBV19 and TRBJ1-5 gives the full variable domain: DGGITQSPKYLFRKEGQNVTLSCEQNLNHDAMYWYRQDPGQGLRLIYYSQIVNDFQKGDIAEGYSVSREKKESFPLTVTSAQKNPTAFYLCASRGTLYSNQPQHFGDGTRLSIL.

V and J are TRBV27 and TRBJ2-7; D might be TRBD1 (6 bases). Per germline, CDR1 MNHEY and CDR2 SMNVEV (reference sequence). The CDR3 has 15 amino acids. Trimming left V 8 bases short and J 2 bases short, with 19 bases between. The CDR3 sequence is CASVLEGHLAYEQYV. CDR3 sequence (DNA): TGTGCCAGCGTTCTAGAGGGACACCTGGCCTACGAGCAGTACGTC.